This section outlines one T cell receptor beta chain sequence together with its context. The data were produced by immunoSEQ multiplex PCR, yet TCRdb's version contains in-frame clones alone and is incomplete. The table has about 70,000 clones, roughly 89% seen once. This sample is drawn from a study of T cell changes during pregnancy in multiple sclerosis. The CDR3 runs to 14 residues. The germline V gene has CDR1 MGHRA and CDR2 YSYEKL. Trimming stripped 1 base from V and 2 bases from J, with 9 bases between. Sample: peripheral blood, taken in the third trimester of pregnancy. The sequence was collected from a female donor in good health, enrolled as a control in a pregnancy study. This chain connects TRBV4-1 to TRBJ2-7; D unresolved. CDR3 DNA: TGCGCCAGCAGCCAAGGCCCCTCAGCCTACGAGCAGTACTTC. Translating gives CASSQGPSAYEQYF.